This section outlines one T cell receptor beta chain sequence together with its context. Its antigen is still unknown. No much larger clone exists at a distance of one base, and base qualities are not known. These data are taken from a study of shared clonotypes between healthy human individuals (dated by TCRdb to 2019 to 2021). With regard to the full study: Two women and a few men aged 18 to 49 years were included in the cohort. For each donor, CD4 naive and CD4 memory were each given three plates, CD8 naive was given two plates, and CD8 memory was given one plate. Blood TCR repertoires of five healthy adults were deeply sequenced to estimate repertoire size and the extent of clonotype sharing between individuals. Different laboratories and diverse techniques were used to prepare libraries and sequence TCR repertoires, to increase sequencing depth and limit assay-specific biases. Between about 0.94 and 8.9 billion PBMCs per donor were obtained by leukapheresis. What the authors observed across the whole study: Even with the large sequencing depth, rarefaction of the sorted-subset datasets indicated that sequencing was incomplete. Pairwise subsampling led to the expectation that sequencing depth would affect the degree of clonotype sharing among donors. When several donors were compared, the shared fraction of clonotypes was roughly 4.8% for naive CD4, approximately 3.3% for naive CD8, more than 2% for memory CD4, and about 0.36% for memory CD8. Naive subsets generally had larger estimated clonotype richness than memory subsets did. Because the study included only a small number of donors, the genetic and exposure-history diversity represented was limited. Sampling was limited to blood, and TCR repertoires in tissue likely differ from TCR repertoires in blood. Higher generation probabilities were observed for clonotypes shared by all four sorted-subset donors than for non-shared clonotypes.

Using the deep immunoSEQ assay, TCR CDR3 regions were amplified from genomic DNA by multiplex PCR. For each cell subset, the extracted genomic DNA was distributed evenly across all wells of several immunoSEQ 96-well plates, and each plate served as one replicate. For sorted subsets, 200 to 250 ng genomic DNA, equal to 30,000 to 35,000 T cell genomes, was loaded into each replicate PCR. Purified libraries were quantified with a Qubit 3.0 fluorometer, sized on a Bioanalyzer 2100, and re-quantified with the KAPA Library Quantification kit. Each immunoSEQ 96-well plate was sequenced on its own single-read 150-cycle Illumina NextSeq 550 flow cell. As for the authors' bioinformatics: Because the immunoSEQ output included only junctional sequences and no quality scores, the filtering could not be the same as the filtering used for full-length reads. Sequences were annotated with PyIR, a Python wrapper for IgBLAST v1.9, and V/J genes and CDR3 were assigned using IMGT germline references. Reads were filtered out if the reads had weak V/J assignments (E-value above 1e-6), no CDR3, stop codons, out-of-frame junctions, or ambiguous translated residues. V3J clonotypes were defined by identical inferred V gene, J gene, and CDR3 amino acid sequence. To compute the percentage overlap between repertoires, the number of shared unique clonotypes was divided by the size of the smaller repertoire. Richness of each repertoire was evaluated using RTK rarefaction, the Chao1 estimator, and Recon v2.1 estimates of unobserved clonotypes. For all TCRbeta clonotypes obtained by the gDNA method from a handful of donors, generation probabilities were computed with OLGA. The source is immuneACCESS, and TCRdb retained only in-frame sequences with V and J called. Part of the clones is not carried over; for the studies checked, unresolved V genes explain less than half of this, and the remainder is unexplained. V and J calls and clone size follow that table, whereas D and trimming were derived from the DNA. For this sample the table gives about 680,000 clones, of which 73% were detected only once. The ten largest clones add up to about 1.8% of the sample.

CDR1 SGHTA and CDR2 FQGTGA were looked up in the germline V gene. Inclusive of the bounding cysteine and phenylalanine, the CDR3 is 18 residues long. The kept DNA is CDR3 alone, 54 bases in frame from the first base. Ends trimmed: V by 6 bases, J by 5 bases; bases unmatched to a gene: 11. The donors were healthy, HIV-negative adults with no recently reported acute infections or vaccinations. Only Caucasian adults living in Nashville, Tennessee, USA were represented among the donors. CD4+ T cells were enriched by magnetic negative selection, after which naive cells were positively selected on CD45RA and the negative fraction was taken as the memory subset. Blood was collected by leukapheresis, and PBMCs were isolated by Ficoll-Histopaque density gradient centrifugation and then cryopreserved in liquid nitrogen vapor phase. Purity and quantity of every magnetically sorted T cell population were checked by analytical flow cytometry. Genomic DNA was isolated from every sorted fraction and measured by UV absorbance on a Nanodrop 2000c.

Material for sequencing was memory CD4+ T cells sorted from blood. The cell subset or site tag for this specimen amounts to: CD45RA-negative fraction. The source is a woman between 25 and 40 years old in good health. The chain uses TRBV7-3 and TRBJ2-1, with 15 central nucleotides matching TRBD2. The CDR3 here reads CASSPGLAGGYLNNEQFF. The DNA sequence is TGTGCCAGCAGTCCGGGACTAGCGGGAGGCTACCTAAACAATGAGCAGTTCTTC.